Following are 5 T cell receptor beta chains from one sample sequenced in a study of tumor-infiltrating lymphocytes in localized non-small cell lung cancer. The method was immunoSEQ multiplex PCR; TCRdb's version includes in-frame clones alone and lacks a portion of them. The sample includes approximately 3,800 clones, around two thirds of them seen just once. The material sequenced was uninvolved lung tissue not adjacent to the tumor. The receptors derive from a human donor with non-small cell lung cancer.

The chain is built from TRBV4-3 and TRBJ2-7; 8 bases match TRBD1. Trimming cost V 2 bases and J 4 bases; bases outside gene matches: 4. The CDR3 has 14 amino acids. Germline V gives CDR1 LGHNA, CDR2 YSLEER. The CDR3 DNA is TGCGCCAGCAGCCAAAAGTGGACAGGGTACGAGCAGTACTTC. Translated: CASSQKWTGYEQYF.

This clone was found a few times. The rearrangement links TRBV19 to TRBJ2-2; D unresolved. The germline V gene has CDR1 LNHDA and CDR2 SQIVND (reference sequence). The CDR3 spans 15 residues. Between the trimmed V and J ends, which lost 3 bases and 1 base, there was a span of 9 bases. The CDR3: CASSMRVLNTGELFF. In DNA, the CDR3 is TGTGCCAGTAGTATGAGAGTTTTGAACACCGGGGAGCTGTTTTTT.

This chain joins TRBV10-2 and TRBJ2-7; D call uncertain. Per germline, CDR1 WSHSY and CDR2 SAAADI. V shed 2 bases and J shed 2 bases, with 7 bases lying between them. CDR3 length: 13 residues. The CDR3: CASSEGQTYEQYF. CDR3 in DNA: TGCGCCAGCAGTGAGGGGCAGACCTACGAGCAGTACTTC.

The chain combines TRBV6-1 with TRBJ2-7; D gene unclear. This CDR3 spans 15 amino acids. From germline, CDR1 is MNHNS and CDR2 SASEGT. V lost 3 bases and J 1 base, leaving 13 bases between the germline ends. The CDR3 sequence: CASSEGSVISYEQYF. The CDR3 nucleotides read TGTGCCAGCAGTGAGGGAAGTGTTATATCCTACGAGCAGTACTTC.

The chain recombines TRBV6-5 with TRBJ1-1, with D unclear. The CDR3 runs 14 residues. V lost 2 bases and J 1 base, leaving 8 bases between the germline ends. Germline CDR1 reads MNHEY; CDR2 reads SVGAGI. Here the CDR3 reads CASSYDGRNTEAFF. The CDR3 DNA follows: TGTGCCAGCAGTTACGACGGGAGGAACACTGAAGCTTTCTTT.